This T cell receptor (beta chain) was captured by sequencing in a study of glioma-infiltrating T cells after dendritic cell vaccination. TCRB CDR3 was amplified from 2 ug genomic DNA or less. Assay: immunoSEQ multiplex PCR; the TCRdb copy retains only in-frame clones and omits some. The table includes about 64,000 clones, approximately 85% detected once. The CDR3 extends over 15 amino acids. Trimming left V 6 bases short and J 3 bases short, with 17 bases between. Germline CDR1 and CDR2: MDHEN and SYDVKM. This TCR was recovered from a human donor with glioblastoma. This chain connects TRBV28 to TRBJ2-5; D is perhaps TRBD1 (6 bases). Here the sequenced sample was blood, taken before dendritic cell vaccination. CDR3 bases: TGTGCCAGCAGCCGACAGGCGGGTGATAAAGAGACCCAGTACTTC. It codes for CASSRQAGDKETQYF.